The rows below give T cell receptor beta chains drawn from one sample of a study of T cell responses to AZD1222 COVID-19 vaccine. Sequenced by immunoSEQ multiplex PCR; TCRdb stores in-frame clones only, minus some. The table shows around 120,000 clones, with over 75% occurring only once. Sequenced here: peripheral blood, sampled on day 0 of MenACWY control vaccination. These receptors were taken from an adult in good health. Both conserved end residues are part of each CDR3. A D gene is named only where the DNA matches it firmly. The size entry is marked missing in some rows and otherwise reads once, few, many or a size class.

V gene: TRBV29-1
clone size: NA
J gene: TRBJ2-2
D gene: NA
CDR3 DNA: TGCAGCGTTGCGCCGCAGGGAAACACCGGGGAGCTGTTTTTT
CDR3 protein: CSVAPQGNTGELFF

V gene: TRBV6-5
clone size: few
J gene: TRBJ1-5
D gene: NA
CDR3 DNA: TGTGCCAGCAGTTACTCGAGCGGGGGGGATCAGCCCCAGCATTTT
CDR3 protein: CASSYSSGGDQPQHF

V gene: TRBV19
clone size: NA
J gene: TRBJ1-6
D gene: TRBD1
CDR3 DNA: TGTGCCAGTGGGCCAGGACAGGGGACCCAAACCCTCCACTTT
CDR3 protein: CASGPGQGTQTLHF

V gene: TRBV7-2
clone size: NA
J gene: TRBJ1-5
D gene: NA
CDR3 DNA: TGTGCCAGCAGCTTACGGGGGCAGCCCCAGCATTTT
CDR3 protein: CASSLRGQPQHF

V gene: TRBV28
clone size: NA
J gene: TRBJ1-4
D gene: NA
CDR3 DNA: TGTGCCAGCAGTTTGACACTGATCGAAACTAATGAAAAACTGTTTTTT
CDR3 protein: CASSLTLIETNEKLFF

V gene: TRBV5-1
clone size: NA
J gene: TRBJ2-3
D gene: TRBD2
CDR3 DNA: TGCGCCAGCAGCCAGGGACTAGACTCCACAGATACGCAGTATTTT
CDR3 protein: CASSQGLDSTDTQYF

V gene: TRBV5-4
clone size: NA
J gene: TRBJ2-7
D gene: TRBD2
CDR3 DNA: TGTGCCAGCAGCTTGGCTGCTAGCGGGATGAATCGCTTGCAGTACTTC
CDR3 protein: CASSLAASGMNRLQYF

V gene: TRBV28
clone size: NA
J gene: TRBJ2-1
D gene: TRBD2
CDR3 DNA: TGTGCCAGCAGGATTAGGACTAGCGCGTACAATGAGCAGTTCTTC
CDR3 protein: CASRIRTSAYNEQFF

V gene: TRBV3-1/TRBV3-2
clone size: NA
J gene: TRBJ2-7
D gene: TRBD2
CDR3 DNA: TGTGCCAGCAGCCAAGATATGGGAGCGGGGGTCTATGAGCAGTACTTC
CDR3 protein: CASSQDMGAGVYEQYF

V gene: TRBV7-3
clone size: NA
J gene: TRBJ2-3
D gene: NA
CDR3 DNA: TGTGCCAGCAGCTTATTGCCGGGTCTGAATGGAACAGATACGCAGTATTTT
CDR3 protein: CASSLLPGLNGTDTQYF

V gene: TRBV5-4
clone size: NA
J gene: TRBJ2-7
D gene: TRBD2
CDR3 DNA: TGTGCCAGCAGCCCCGGGGGGGCGGGTGAGCAGTACTTC
CDR3 protein: CASSPGGAGEQYF

V gene: TRBV19
clone size: NA
J gene: TRBJ1-2
D gene: NA
CDR3 DNA: TGTGCCACTCGGACAGCTAACTATGGCTACACCTTC
CDR3 protein: CATRTANYGYTF

V gene: TRBV7-2
clone size: NA
J gene: TRBJ2-7
D gene: NA
CDR3 DNA: TGTGCCAGCAGCCGGACAGCCCTCTCCTACGAGCAGTACTTC
CDR3 protein: CASSRTALSYEQYF

V gene: TRBV13
clone size: NA
J gene: TRBJ2-1
D gene: TRBD1
CDR3 DNA: TGTGCCAGCAGCCCAACCGGCCCGACAGGGGGTAATGAGCAGTTCTTC
CDR3 protein: CASSPTGPTGGNEQFF

V gene: TRBV6-6
clone size: NA
J gene: TRBJ1-2
D gene: NA
CDR3 DNA: TGTGCCAGCAGTTCCGGGACATCCGGCTACACCTTC
CDR3 protein: CASSSGTSGYTF

V gene: TRBV6-5
clone size: NA
J gene: TRBJ2-5
D gene: NA
CDR3 DNA: TGTGCCAGCAGCTATACTGACTCCCTGGAGACCCAGTACTTC
CDR3 protein: CASSYTDSLETQYF

V gene: TRBV29-1
clone size: NA
J gene: TRBJ2-3
D gene: NA
CDR3 DNA: TGCAGCGTGGGGGGCAGAGACACAGATACGCAGTATTTT
CDR3 protein: CSVGGRDTDTQYF

V gene: TRBV2
clone size: NA
J gene: TRBJ1-5
D gene: NA
CDR3 DNA: TGTGCCAGCAGGACCGTCAATCAGCCCCAGCATTTT
CDR3 protein: CASRTVNQPQHF

V gene: TRBV3-1/TRBV3-2
clone size: once
J gene: TRBJ2-5
D gene: TRBD2
CDR3 DNA: TGTGCCAGCAGGCCCCTAGCGGGGAACCAAGAGACCCAGTACTTC
CDR3 protein: CASRPLAGNQETQYF

V gene: TRBV19
clone size: NA
J gene: TRBJ2-5
D gene: NA
CDR3 DNA: TGTGCCAGTAGTATCCAGCACATGGAGACCCAGTACTTC
CDR3 protein: CASSIQHMETQYF

V gene: TRBV19
clone size: NA
J gene: TRBJ2-3
D gene: NA
CDR3 DNA: TGTGCCAGTAGTATTAGGACCGTCGCTTACACAGATACGCAGTATTTT
CDR3 protein: CASSIRTVAYTDTQYF

V gene: TRBV6-6
clone size: NA
J gene: TRBJ1-3
D gene: NA
CDR3 DNA: TGTGCCAGCAGTCTAATAACGGGTGACTCTGGAAACACCATATATTTT
CDR3 protein: CASSLITGDSGNTIYF

V gene: TRBV27
clone size: once
J gene: TRBJ1-2
D gene: NA
CDR3 DNA: TGTGCCAGTCGAGGAATGGCAGGGCGTCCCTATGGCTACACCTTC
CDR3 protein: CASRGMAGRPYGYTF

V gene: TRBV15
clone size: NA
J gene: TRBJ1-2
D gene: TRBD1
CDR3 DNA: TGTGCCACCAAAGCCGGGACAGGGCTTAACTATGGCTACACCTTC
CDR3 protein: CATKAGTGLNYGYTF

V gene: TRBV10-3
clone size: NA
J gene: TRBJ2-7
D gene: NA
CDR3 DNA: TGTGCCATCAGTGAGTCCACGGGGACGGCCGATTACGAGCAGTACTTC
CDR3 protein: CAISESTGTADYEQYF

V gene: TRBV6-5
clone size: NA
J gene: TRBJ2-2
D gene: TRBD2
CDR3 DNA: TGTGCCAGCAGAAGCGGGAGGGGTAGCACCGGGGAGCTGTTTTTT
CDR3 protein: CASRSGRGSTGELFF

V gene: TRBV27
clone size: NA
J gene: TRBJ2-5
D gene: TRBD2
CDR3 DNA: TGTGCCAGCAGTCCGTGGACTAGCGGGGCCCAAGAGACCCAGTACTTC
CDR3 protein: CASSPWTSGAQETQYF

V gene: TRBV19
clone size: few
J gene: TRBJ1-5
D gene: NA
CDR3 DNA: TGTGCCTCGTCCCGGGACATTTTCAATCAGCCCCAGCATTTT
CDR3 protein: CASSRDIFNQPQHF

V gene: TRBV5-5
clone size: few
J gene: TRBJ1-2
D gene: NA
CDR3 DNA: TGTGCCAGCACCCAGGGGTTGGACGGCTACACCTTC
CDR3 protein: CASTQGLDGYTF

V gene: TRBV11-3
clone size: NA
J gene: TRBJ2-7
D gene: TRBD1
CDR3 DNA: TGTGCCAGCAGCTTTGGGACAGCCTACGAGCAGTACTTC
CDR3 protein: CASSFGTAYEQYF

V gene: TRBV29-1
clone size: NA
J gene: TRBJ2-3
D gene: TRBD1
CDR3 DNA: TGCAGCGTTGAGTGGTTGGACAGGTCAAAAGATACGCAGTATTTT
CDR3 protein: CSVEWLDRSKDTQYF

V gene: TRBV20-1
clone size: NA
J gene: TRBJ2-7
D gene: NA
CDR3 DNA: TGCAGTGCTAGACAGACCTACGAGCAGTACTTC
CDR3 protein: CSARQTYEQYF

V gene: TRBV6-1
clone size: NA
J gene: TRBJ2-7
D gene: NA
CDR3 DNA: TGTGCCAGCAGTGAAGCGGGGGACTTCGGCGAGCAGTACTTC
CDR3 protein: CASSEAGDFGEQYF

V gene: TRBV4-1
clone size: NA
J gene: TRBJ2-3
D gene: NA
CDR3 DNA: TGCGCCAGCAGCCAAGAGAAGTGGGCCACAGATACGCAGTATTTT
CDR3 protein: CASSQEKWATDTQYF

V gene: TRBV14
clone size: NA
J gene: TRBJ1-2
D gene: NA
CDR3 DNA: TGTGCCAGCAGCCAAGAATTGGGAGCCTATGGCTACACCTTC
CDR3 protein: CASSQELGAYGYTF

V gene: TRBV28
clone size: NA
J gene: TRBJ1-4
D gene: TRBD1
CDR3 DNA: TGTGCCAGCAGTTCGCTGACAGGGCGGAGTGAAAAACTGTTTTTT
CDR3 protein: CASSSLTGRSEKLFF

V gene: TRBV5-1
clone size: once
J gene: TRBJ2-2
D gene: NA
CDR3 DNA: TGCGCCAGCAGCTTGGCGAGCTCCACCGGGGAGCTGTTTTTT
CDR3 protein: CASSLASSTGELFF

V gene: TRBV27
clone size: NA
J gene: TRBJ2-5
D gene: TRBD2
CDR3 DNA: TGTGCCAGCAGTTTAGCGGGAGGACTCGTCCAGTACTTC
CDR3 protein: CASSLAGGLVQYF

V gene: TRBV28
clone size: NA
J gene: TRBJ1-2
D gene: NA
CDR3 DNA: TGTGCCAGCAGTTTAAGCAGGGGTAACTATGGCTACACCTTC
CDR3 protein: CASSLSRGNYGYTF

V gene: TRBV11-2
clone size: NA
J gene: TRBJ2-1
D gene: NA
CDR3 DNA: TGTGCCAGCAGCCCCCTGTCTCGGGGGGCCTCCTACAATGAGCAGTTCTTC
CDR3 protein: CASSPLSRGASYNEQFF